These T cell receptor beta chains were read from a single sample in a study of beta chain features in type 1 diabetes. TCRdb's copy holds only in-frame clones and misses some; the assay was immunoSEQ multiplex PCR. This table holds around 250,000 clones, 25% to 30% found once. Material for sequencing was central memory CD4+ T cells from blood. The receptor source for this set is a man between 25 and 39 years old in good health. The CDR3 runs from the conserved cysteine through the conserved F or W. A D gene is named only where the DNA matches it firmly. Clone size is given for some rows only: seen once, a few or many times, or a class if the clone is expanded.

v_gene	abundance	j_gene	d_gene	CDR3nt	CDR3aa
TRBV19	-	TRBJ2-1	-	TGTGCCAGTAGTTGGGTTTCGAGGGACCACAATGAGCAGTTCTTC	CASSWVSRDHNEQFF
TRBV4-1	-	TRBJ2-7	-	TGCGCCAGCAGCCAAGATAGGGGGGAATGGGAGCAGTACTTC	CASSQDRGEWEQYF
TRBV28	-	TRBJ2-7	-	TGTGCCAGCAGCCTACTTTCCCCCTACGAGCAGTACTTC	CASSLLSPYEQYF
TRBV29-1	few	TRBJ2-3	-	TGCAGCGTTGACGTGATTCGGGGAGATACGCAGTATTTT	CSVDVIRGDTQYF
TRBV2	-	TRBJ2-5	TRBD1	TGTGCCAGCAGCGGGACAGAGCAAGAGACCCAGTACTTC	CASSGTEQETQYF
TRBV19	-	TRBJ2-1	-	TGTGCCAGTACCCCTGGCAATGAGCAGTTCTTC	CASTPGNEQFF
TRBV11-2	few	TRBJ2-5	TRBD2	TGTGCCAGCAGCTCCCTAGCGGGGACCCAAGAGACCCAGTACTTC	CASSSLAGTQETQYF
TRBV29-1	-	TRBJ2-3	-	TGCAGCGTTGGACTCTATGAGGGCATAGATACGCAGTATTTT	CSVGLYEGIDTQYF
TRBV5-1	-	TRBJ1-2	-	TGCGCCAGCAGCCCGGGGACCGGAGGCTATGGCTACACCTTC	CASSPGTGGYGYTF
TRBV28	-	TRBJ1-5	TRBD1	TGTGCCAGCAGTCGGGACAGGGGAGGAAATCAGCCCCAGCATTTT	CASSRDRGGNQPQHF
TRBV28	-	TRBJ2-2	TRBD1	TGTGCCAGCAGTTCCCAGGGGGTAACCGGGGAGCTGTTTTTT	CASSSQGVTGELFF
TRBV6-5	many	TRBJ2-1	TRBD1	TGTGCCAGCAGTTCGGCAGGGGGCAATGAGCAGTTCTTC	CASSSAGGNEQFF
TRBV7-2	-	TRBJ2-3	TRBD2	TGTGCCAGCAGCCTCCTACTAGCGGAGAGCACAGATACGCAGTATTTT	CASSLLLAESTDTQYF
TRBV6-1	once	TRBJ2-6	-	TGTGCCAGCAGTGAAGGCCACACCGTCCTGACTTTC	CASSEGHTVLTF
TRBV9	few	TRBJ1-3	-	TGTGCCAGCAGCGTATCCGGAGTACTCTCTGGAAACACCATATATTTT	CASSVSGVLSGNTIYF